This TCR beta chain was recovered during a study of beta chain features in type 1 diabetes. Turning to this clone: Its antigen is still unknown.

Study-level results: Whether HLA type influences TCRB rearrangement remained unresolved here. When Type 1 diabetes patients were examined, their TCRB CDR3s proved moderately but significantly shorter in all four CD4+ subsets.

The sequenced template was cDNA made from the entire isolated RNA. Libraries were prepared by immunoSEQ multiplex PCR; TCRdb keeps only in-frame clonotypes and omits some of them. Here the sample spans about 210,000 clones, around 9.9% being singletons. Germline V lookup: CDR1 SGHRS, CDR2 YFSETQ. The length of the CDR3 is 14 residues. The ends lost 4 bases at V and 3 bases at J; junction bases unmatched: 5. V is TRBV5-1 and J is TRBJ2-3, with 7 bases aligning to TRBD1. Source material: central memory CD4+ T cells from blood. This TCR was recovered from a young man in good health. The CDR3 DNA reads TGCGCCAGCAGCCCGGGACAGCGGACAGATACGCAGTATTTT. It specifies CASSPGQRTDTQYF.